Here is one T cell receptor (beta chain) with its context. The source of the sample is a study of blood T cell repertoires in COVID-19. The overall study: Whether acute or convalescent, the COVID-19 samples came from the United States, Italy and Spain.

It was during active infection that Seattle patients were enrolled and then longitudinally followed. Authors' analysis steps: The authors estimated nucleated cell counts from reference gene primer amplification. TCRdb's table, derived via immunoSEQ multiplex PCR, lists solely in-frame clones and lacks some. That table supplies the V and J calls and clone size; D and trimming were determined from the DNA. The data contain more than 200,000 clones, approximately 89% of them singletons. The germline V gene has CDR1 SGDLS and CDR2 YYNGEE. This CDR3 contains 18 residues. Trimming at V came to 0 bases and at J to 0 bases, leaving 8 bases not matched to a gene.

The V call is TRBV9, the J call TRBJ2-3; 9 bases align to TRBD2. The sequenced sample was peripheral blood. The clonotype originates from a woman in her 30s with COVID-19, enrolled during active disease. CDR3 nucleotide sequence: TGTGCCAGCAGCGTAGCTACAGGAGCGGGGGGTAGCACAGATACGCAGTATTTT. Residues: CASSVATGAGGSTDTQYF.